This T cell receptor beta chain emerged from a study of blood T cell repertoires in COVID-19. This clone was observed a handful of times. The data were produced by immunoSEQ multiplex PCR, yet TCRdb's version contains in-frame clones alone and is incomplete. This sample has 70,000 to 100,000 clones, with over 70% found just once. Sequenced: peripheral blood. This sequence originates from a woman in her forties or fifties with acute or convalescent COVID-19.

This CDR3 is CASSLMSGGYNEQFF. CDR3 nucleotide sequence: TGTGCCAGCAGTCTCATGAGCGGGGGGTACAATGAGCAGTTCTTC. The chain carries TRBV6-2 or TRBV6-3 and TRBJ2-1; 9 positions agree with TRBD2. V shed 5 bases and J 4 bases; nucleotides not matched to a gene: 6. Germline values: CDR1 MNHEY, CDR2 SVGEGT. This CDR3 comprises 15 residues.